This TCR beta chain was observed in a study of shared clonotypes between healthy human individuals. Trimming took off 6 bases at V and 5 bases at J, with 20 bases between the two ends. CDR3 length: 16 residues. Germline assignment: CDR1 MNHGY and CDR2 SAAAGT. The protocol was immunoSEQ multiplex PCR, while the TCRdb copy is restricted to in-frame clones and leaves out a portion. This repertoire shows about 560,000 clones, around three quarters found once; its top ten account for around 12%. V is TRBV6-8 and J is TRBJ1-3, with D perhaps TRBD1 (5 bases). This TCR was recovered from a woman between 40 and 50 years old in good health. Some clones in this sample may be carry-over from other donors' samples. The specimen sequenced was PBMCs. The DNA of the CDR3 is TGTGCCAGCAGAACCCGAGAAGTGGCAGGGAGAAACACCATATATTTT. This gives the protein CASRTREVAGRNTIYF.